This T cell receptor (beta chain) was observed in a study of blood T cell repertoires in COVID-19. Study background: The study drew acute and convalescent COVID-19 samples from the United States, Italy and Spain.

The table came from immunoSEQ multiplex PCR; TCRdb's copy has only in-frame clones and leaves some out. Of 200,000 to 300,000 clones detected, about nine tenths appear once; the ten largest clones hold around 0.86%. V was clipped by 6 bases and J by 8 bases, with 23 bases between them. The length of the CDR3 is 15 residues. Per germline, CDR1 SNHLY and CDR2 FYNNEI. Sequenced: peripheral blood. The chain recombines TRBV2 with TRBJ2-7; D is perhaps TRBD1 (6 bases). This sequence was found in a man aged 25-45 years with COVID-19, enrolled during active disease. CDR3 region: CASRSEGRDIVQQYF. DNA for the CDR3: TGTGCCAGCAGATCAGAGGGCAGGGACATCGTTCAGCAGTACTTC.